Listed here are 21 T cell receptor beta chains from one sample, sequenced in a study of T cells in Graves' hyperthyroidism and ophthalmopathy (dated by TCRdb to between 2017 and 2020). The receptor library was made with multiplex PCR. The sequencer listed for this sample is Illumina HiSeq 2000. TCR beta CDR3 regions were amplified from RNA transcripts. The TCR CDR3 was subjected to a first round of RT-PCR using the HTBI primer set and the Qiagen OneStep RT-PCR kit. TCRdb cleaned the public reads at Q25 with fastp, built clones with MiXCR and kept in-frame beta chains. For every CDR3 protein sequence, its rows merge into one entry that carries the most common genes and DNA. This sample is represented by about 600,000 distinct CDR3 sequences; 12% to 15% of them were singletons. Less than 9% of the sample belongs to the ten largest clones. The sample was blood. These receptors came from a woman younger than 30 with Graves' ophthalmopathy.

The chain links TRBV28 to TRBJ2-7, with D perhaps matching TRBD1 or TRBD2 (5 bases each). CDR1 is MDHEN, CDR2 SYDVKM, per germline. V dropped 4 bases and J dropped 0 bases, with 16 bases sitting between them. CDR3 size: 16 residues. As DNA, the CDR3 is TGTGCCAGCAGTTCCCCGTGGGACGGTAGCTCCTACGAGCAGTACTTC. Amino acid sequence: CASSSPWDGSSYEQYF.

Notes on this clonotype: Since the CDR3 does not end with the conserved phenylalanine or tryptophan, this likely comes from a read error. The chain carries TRBV27 and TRBJ1-1, with a tentative D call TRBD1 (6 bases). In germline, CDR1 is MNHEY, CDR2 SMNVEV (reference sequence). CDR3 length equals 13 residues. The V and J ends lost 4 bases and 1 base respectively, with 7 bases between them. DNA for the CDR3: TGTGCCAGCAGTTGGGGACAGAACACTGAAGCTTTCATT. It specifies CASSWGQNTEAFI.

The chain employs TRBV20-1 and TRBJ2-1; D is possibly TRBD1 (6 bases). The V end lost 3 bases, the J end lost 7 bases, and 16 bases lay between the germline ends. Germline V CDR1 and CDR2: DFQATT, SNEGSKA (reference sequence). CDR3 length: 14 residues. CDR3 loop: CSARVPGVGNEQFF. CDR3 DNA: TGCAGTGCTAGGGTCCCAGGGGTTGGAAATGAGCAGTTCTTC.

This clonotype appeared many times. J is TRBJ2-7 and V is TRBV28; 10 bases fit TRBD1. Trimming removed 6 bases from V and 3 bases from J; junction bases left unmatched: 5. The CDR3 consists of 14 residues. Germline CDR1 is MDHEN and CDR2 is SYDVKM. The CDR3, as DNA: TGTGCCAGCAGAAAGACAGGGGGCGGCTACGAGCAGTACTTC. Translating it yields CASRKTGGGYEQYF.

This clonotype was counted at least ten times. The V gene is TRBV27, the J gene TRBJ2-2; D gene ambiguous. Looked up from germline, CDR1 is MNHEY and CDR2 is SMNVEV (reference sequence). The CDR3 is made up of 13 amino acids. Trimming removed 7 bases from V and 6 bases from J, with 12 bases in between. CDR3 loop: CASTHLGSGELFF. The CDR3 DNA follows: TGTGCCAGCACCCACTTAGGGTCCGGGGAGCTGTTTTTT.

In its sample, this clonotype was seen many times. The rearrangement joins TRBV11-2 to TRBJ2-3, with no clear D. In germline, CDR1 is SGHAT, CDR2 FQNNGV. CDR3 length: 15 residues. V was cut by 0 bases and J by 8 bases, with 15 bases left in between. CDR3 in amino acids: CASSLDTGGWGTQYF. The DNA of the CDR3 is TGTGCCAGCAGCTTAGATACGGGCGGCTGGGGTACGCAGTATTTT. The full variable domain, rest sourced from reference TRBV11-2 and TRBJ2-3, is EAGVAQSPRYKIIEKRQSVAFWCNPISGHATLYWYQQILGQGPKLLIQFQNNGVVDDSQLPKDRFSAERLKGVDSTLKIQPAKLEDSAVYLCASSLDTGGWGTQYFGPGTRLTVL.

This clonotype was counted only a few times. The chain couples TRBV20-1 to TRBJ2-7; tentatively, D is TRBD1 (6 bases). CDR1 and CDR2 (germline): DFQATT, SNEGSKA (reference sequence). The CDR3 runs to 18 residues. V gave up 3 bases and J gave up 0 bases, with 24 bases separating them. The DNA of the CDR3 is TGCAGTGCTAGTCCGGTTCTATCGACAGGCCACAGCTCCTACGAGCAGTACTTC. This translates into CSASPVLSTGHSSYEQYF.

The table lists this clonotype with many counts. This chain links TRBV7-3 with TRBJ2-1, with D hard to call. CDR1 is SGHTA, CDR2 FQGTGA, per germline. The CDR3 consists of 14 residues. Trimming left V 4 bases short and J 5 bases short, with 12 bases between. The DNA for the CDR3 is TGTGCCAGCAGCTCGGGTATCTGGGACAATGAGCAGTTCTTC. Its translation is CASSSGIWDNEQFF.

The table lists this clonotype with a count of one. The junction and the germline gene differ at one end; a read error may be behind it. The J gene is TRBJ1-1, the V gene TRBV11-3; possible D gene TRBD1, 5 bases. Germline V CDR1 and CDR2: SGHNT, YENEEA. The CDR3 totals 13 residues. The CDR3 sequence is CASSLTEGTEALF. As DNA, the CDR3 is TGTGCCAGCAGCCTAACGGAGGGGACTGAAGCTCTCTTT.

Ten or more counts support this clonotype. This chain joins TRBV2 and TRBJ2-7; D gene uncertain. The V end lost 2 bases, the J end lost 5 bases, and 10 bases lay between the germline ends. The germline CDR1 and CDR2 sequences are SNHLY and FYNNEI. The CDR3 contains 13 residues. The CDR3 protein is CASSEPPEDEQYF. CDR3 sequence (DNA): TGTGCCAGCAGTGAACCACCCGAGGACGAGCAGTACTTC.

This chain joins TRBV5-8 and TRBJ2-7; 10 positions agree with TRBD2. With V trimmed by 0 bases and J by 4 bases, 7 bases remained unmatched. The germline V gene encodes CDR1 SGHTS and CDR2 YDEGEE. The CDR3 consists of 16 residues. The CDR3 loop is CASSLDLPGLAYEQYF. In DNA form, the CDR3 reads TGTGCCAGCAGCTTGGATTTGCCGGGACTAGCGTACGAGCAGTACTTC.

This clonotype appeared many times. The chain has TRBV7-3 and TRBJ1-1, with a tentative D call TRBD1 (5 bases). Germline V CDR1 and CDR2: SGHTA, FQGTGA. Trimming left V 0 bases short and J 4 bases short, with 9 bases between. The CDR3 spans 14 residues. CDR3 bases: TGTGCCAGCAGCTTAACGACAGCGGGCACTGAAGCTTTCTTT. This codes for CASSLTTAGTEAFF.

This clonotype was seen repeatedly, ten times or more. The chain carries TRBV6-5 and TRBJ2-7; possible D gene TRBD1, 5 bases. CDR3 length: 15 amino acids. Per germline, CDR1 MNHEY and CDR2 SVGAGI. Trimming removed 0 bases from V and 2 bases from J, with 11 bases in between. CDR3 in amino acids: CASSYSGPTTYEQYF. The CDR3 nucleotides are TGTGCCAGCAGTTACTCGGGGCCAACAACCTACGAGCAGTACTTC.

This clonotype was recorded at least ten times. The genes are TRBV12-3 or TRBV12-4 and TRBJ1-2; 7 bases are shared with TRBD1. The CDR3 contains 15 residues. V lost 5 bases to trimming and J lost 2 bases; unmatched junction nucleotides: 8. The CDR3 region has the DNA TGTGCCAGCAGTGCTCCGCCGGGACAGAACTATGGCTACACCTTC. Translated: CASSAPPGQNYGYTF.

The chain uses TRBV28 and TRBJ2-7; no clear D. Trimming took 6 bases from V and 2 from J, leaving 11 bases between them. The CDR3 covers 13 residues. Germline V gene sequence: CDR1 MDHEN, CDR2 SYDVKM. CDR3 amino acids: CASRSRPAYEQYF. DNA of the CDR3: TGTGCCAGCAGGTCAAGGCCCGCCTACGAGCAGTACTTC.

The chain couples TRBV3-1 to TRBJ2-7, with 12 bases lining up with TRBD2. V lost 0 bases to trimming and J lost 2 bases; unmatched junction nucleotides: 8. CDR3 length equals 18 residues. Germline assignment: CDR1 LGHDT and CDR2 YNNKEL (reference sequence). The CDR3 reads CASSQDPSLAGGPYEQYF. The CDR3, as DNA: TGTGCCAGCAGCCAAGACCCCTCCCTAGCGGGAGGGCCCTACGAGCAGTACTTC.

The rearrangement uses TRBV6-4 and TRBJ2-3; no clear D. Germline CDR1 is MRHNA and CDR2 is SNTAGT. The germline V and J ends were trimmed by 5 bases and 2 bases, with 8 bases remaining between them. This CDR3 is built from 13 residues. The CDR3 DNA reads as TGTGCCAGCAGTAGAATTCCCACAGATACGCAGTATTTT. Translation: CASSRIPTDTQYF.

The chain employs TRBV6-2 or TRBV6-3 and TRBJ2-7; a possible D gene is TRBD1 (6 bases). The germline V gene has CDR1 MNHEY and CDR2 SVGEGT. The V end lost 6 bases, the J end lost 0 bases, and 15 bases lay between the germline ends. The CDR3 contains 15 residues. CDR3 amino acids: CASSHRVWSSYEQYF. The CDR3 DNA follows: TGTGCCAGCAGCCACAGGGTTTGGAGCTCCTACGAGCAGTACTTC.

The rearrangement uses TRBV10-3 and TRBJ1-2, with TRBD1 matching over 7 bases. The CDR3 is 13 residues long. J was trimmed by 8 bases and V by 7 bases; bases with no gene match: 10. Germline values: CDR1 ENHRY, CDR2 SYGVKD. CDR3 amino acids: CAITGDRELGYTF. CDR3 coding DNA: TGTGCCATCACCGGCGACAGGGAGTTGGGCTACACCTTC.

Only one count was recorded for this clonotype. V and J are TRBV19 and TRBJ2-7; maybe TRBD1 (6 bases). The V gene's germline CDR1 is LNHDA and CDR2 SQIVND (reference sequence). The CDR3 totals 15 residues. V was clipped by 4 bases and J by 2 bases, with 15 bases between them. The DNA for the CDR3 is TGTGCCAGTAGTAGATTTTACAGGGAACCCTACGAGCAGTACTTC. Translated, it gives CASSRFYREPYEQYF.

This clonotype was counted many times. The chain has TRBV30 and TRBJ2-1; TRBD2 matches 10 bases. In germline, CDR1 is GTSNPN, CDR2 SVGIG (reference sequence). The junction had 6 bases not matched to a gene; V was cut back by 0 bases and J by 7 bases. The CDR3 loop spans 15 amino acids. CDR3 loop: CAWSVLAGRGNEQFF. The CDR3 DNA sequence: TGTGCCTGGAGTGTACTAGCGGGAAGGGGGAATGAGCAGTTCTTC.